The rows below give T cell receptor beta chains drawn from one sample of a study of blood T cell repertoires in COVID-19. TCRdb's table, derived via immunoSEQ multiplex PCR, lists solely in-frame clones and lacks some. The sample includes about 250,000 clones, 87% of them seen just once. Sample: peripheral blood. The receptors come from a man younger than 35 with active or convalescent COVID-19. Each CDR3 is given with its conserved first and last residue. The D gene is left open where the match is weak. A clone size is listed for some rows: how often the clone was seen (once, few, many), or a class if it is expanded.

size: few
length: 15
J: TRBJ2-1
D: TRBD1
V: TRBV27
DNA: TGTGCCAGCAGTCCGGACAGGGCTTCCTACAATGAGCAGTTCTTC
CDR3: CASSPDRASYNEQFF

size: .
length: 18
J: TRBJ2-1
D: .
V: TRBV19
DNA: .
CDR3: CASSIVGTGTSGRASRFF

size: .
length: 16
J: TRBJ1-5
D: TRBD1
V: TRBV6-2/TRBV6-3
DNA: TGTGCCAGCAGCCGGACACAGGGGGCGGGCAATCAGCCCCAGCATTTT
CDR3: CASSRTQGAGNQPQHF

size: .
length: 16
J: TRBJ2-5
D: TRBD2
V: TRBV7-9
DNA: TGTGCCAGCAGAGCCGGACTAGCGGGAGCCCAAGAGACCCAGTACTTC
CDR3: CASRAGLAGAQETQYF

size: .
length: 13
J: TRBJ1-1
D: TRBD1
V: TRBV29-1
DNA: TGCAGCGGTGTGACAGGGCAGTATCTTGAAGCTTTCTTT
CDR3: CSGVTGQYLEAFF

size: .
length: 14
J: TRBJ1-1
D: .
V: TRBV6-1
DNA: TGTGCCAGCAGTGAAATTGGGCCGAACACTGAAGCTTTCTTT
CDR3: CASSEIGPNTEAFF

size: .
length: 14
J: TRBJ1-5
D: .
V: TRBV30
DNA: TGTGCCTGGAGCGCGATTGACAGGAATCAGCCCCAGCATTTT
CDR3: CAWSAIDRNQPQHF

size: .
length: 14
J: TRBJ1-2
D: .
V: TRBV10-3
DNA: TGTGCCATCAGTGCGGCGGGGGCGGGAAATGGCTACACCTTC
CDR3: CAISAAGAGNGYTF

size: .
length: 16
J: TRBJ1-5
D: .
V: TRBV5-8
DNA: TGTGCCAGCAGCTCGGGACGAGGAGGGAGCAATCAGCCCCAGCATTTT
CDR3: CASSSGRGGSNQPQHF

size: .
length: 15
J: TRBJ1-3
D: .
V: TRBV5-1
DNA: TGCGCCAGCAGCTCTGGGGGCGCGGGTGGAAACACCATATATTTT
CDR3: CASSSGGAGGNTIYF

size: .
length: 13
J: TRBJ1-6
D: .
V: TRBV6-1
DNA: TGTGCCAGCAGTGAAATCCGTAATTCACCCCTCCACTTT
CDR3: CASSEIRNSPLHF

size: once
length: 19
J: TRBJ2-1
D: TRBD2
V: TRBV3-1/TRBV3-2
DNA: TGTGCCAGCAGCCAAGTACGTACTAGCGGGAGGCCGAAATACAATGAGCAGTTCTTC
CDR3: CASSQVRTSGRPKYNEQFF

size: .
length: 15
J: TRBJ2-1
D: TRBD1
V: TRBV6-5
DNA: TGTGCCAGCAGTTTGGGACAGGGCTCAGCTTATGAGCAGTTCTTC
CDR3: CASSLGQGSAYEQFF

size: .
length: 15
J: TRBJ1-3
D: TRBD1
V: TRBV3-1/TRBV3-2
DNA: TGTGCCAGCAGCCCCCTGGACAGGGGATTAAACACCATATATTTT
CDR3: CASSPLDRGLNTIYF

size: .
length: 13
J: TRBJ2-1
D: TRBD1
V: TRBV2
DNA: TGTGTAAATCGTGGGACAGGGGAAAATGAGCAGTTCTTC
CDR3: CVNRGTGENEQFF

size: .
length: 14
J: TRBJ1-1
D: .
V: TRBV27
DNA: TGTGCCAGCAGTTTAATTGGCAGGGACACTGAAGCTTTCTTT
CDR3: CASSLIGRDTEAFF

size: .
length: 14
J: TRBJ2-3
D: .
V: TRBV6-6
DNA: TGTGCCAGCAGTTATTGGGGGGAGTCAGATACGCAGTATTTT
CDR3: CASSYWGESDTQYF

size: .
length: 17
J: TRBJ2-7
D: TRBD2
V: TRBV11-2
DNA: TGTGCCAGCAGACATGGGACTAGCGGGGCCCAGGTATACGAGCAGTACTTC
CDR3: CASRHGTSGAQVYEQYF

size: .
length: 15
J: TRBJ2-3
D: TRBD2
V: TRBV5-1
DNA: TGCGCCAGCGGGACTAGCGGGGGGGGCACAGATACGCAGTATTTT
CDR3: CASGTSGGGTDTQYF

size: .
length: 16
J: TRBJ2-1
D: TRBD2
V: TRBV27
DNA: TGTGCCAGCAGTTTAGTGGCGGGAGCGAGGTGGGATGAGCAGTTCTTC
CDR3: CASSLVAGARWDEQFF

size: .
length: 15
J: TRBJ1-2
D: TRBD1
V: TRBV7-2
DNA: TGTGCCAGCAGCCCCCCGGACAGGGTGGGCTATGGCTACACCTTC
CDR3: CASSPPDRVGYGYTF

size: .
length: 16
J: TRBJ2-5
D: TRBD2
V: TRBV3-1/TRBV3-2
DNA: TGTGCCAGCAGCCAAGGGACTAGCGGGGCCGGAGAGACCCAGTACTTC
CDR3: CASSQGTSGAGETQYF

size: .
length: 16
J: TRBJ2-2
D: .
V: TRBV15
DNA: TGTGCCACCAGCCCAGGGGACGCTAGGGACACCGGGGAGCTGTTTTTT
CDR3: CATSPGDARDTGELFF

size: .
length: 16
J: TRBJ2-1
D: TRBD2
V: TRBV28
DNA: TGTGCCAGCAGTTCCGGGACTAGCGGGTACTACAATGAGCAGTTCTTC
CDR3: CASSSGTSGYYNEQFF

size: few
length: 16
J: TRBJ2-2
D: TRBD2
V: TRBV4-2
DNA: TGTGCCAGCAGCCAAGATGGGGGGGACTTACCCGGGGAGCTGTTTTTT
CDR3: CASSQDGGDLPGELFF

size: .
length: 16
J: TRBJ2-2
D: TRBD2
V: TRBV28
DNA: TGTGCCACCGTCATAGGACTAGCGGGGGAAGGCGGGGAGCTGTTTTTT
CDR3: CATVIGLAGEGGELFF

size: .
length: 12
J: TRBJ1-1
D: .
V: TRBV11-1
DNA: TGTGCCAGCAGCGTCGGTGTGACTGAAGCTTTCTTT
CDR3: CASSVGVTEAFF

size: .
length: 14
J: TRBJ2-7
D: .
V: TRBV9
DNA: TGTGCCAGCAGCGTAGGCGGGGCCAATGGCGAGCAGTACTTC
CDR3: CASSVGGANGEQYF

size: .
length: 14
J: TRBJ2-1
D: TRBD1
V: TRBV29-1
DNA: TGCAGCGCCAACGGGCAGGGGGTAACCAATGAGCAGTTCTTC
CDR3: CSANGQGVTNEQFF

size: .
length: 14
J: TRBJ1-3
D: TRBD1
V: TRBV18
DNA: TGTGCCAGCTCCGAGGGGGCTGGAGGAAACACCATATATTTT
CDR3: CASSEGAGGNTIYF

size: .
length: 15
J: TRBJ1-2
D: .
V: TRBV10-3
DNA: TGTGCCATCAGTGAGTTGGCATCCACCCCAGGGGGCTACACCTTC
CDR3: CAISELASTPGGYTF

size: .
length: 12
J: TRBJ2-5
D: .
V: TRBV6-2/TRBV6-3
DNA: TGTGCCAGCAGTTACCTGAGGGAGACCCAGTACTTC
CDR3: CASSYLRETQYF

size: .
length: 13
J: TRBJ1-2
D: TRBD1
V: TRBV6-5
DNA: TGTGGTACTCGGGGACAGAATAACTATGGCTACACCTTC
CDR3: CGTRGQNNYGYTF

size: .
length: 14
J: TRBJ1-2
D: .
V: TRBV19
DNA: TGTGCCAGTAGTATCGCTGCGACAGTGCACGGCTACACCTTC
CDR3: CASSIAATVHGYTF

size: .
length: 18
J: TRBJ2-2
D: .
V: TRBV7-6
DNA: TGTGCCAACAGCTTAGATTGGAGTCACCCTTCTGATGCCGGGGAGCTGTTTTTT
CDR3: CANSLDWSHPSDAGELFF

size: .
length: 13
J: TRBJ2-5
D: .
V: TRBV7-2
DNA: TGTGCCAGCAGCTTAGTCCCCCCGGGGACCCAGTACTTC
CDR3: CASSLVPPGTQYF

size: .
length: 14
J: TRBJ1-2
D: .
V: TRBV7-2
DNA: TGTGCCAGCAGCTTACGGGTTCCCGAGTATGGCTACACCTTC
CDR3: CASSLRVPEYGYTF

size: .
length: 12
J: TRBJ2-7
D: .
V: TRBV3-1/TRBV3-2
DNA: TGTGCCAGCAGCCAAGCAGCCTACGAGCAGTACTTC
CDR3: CASSQAAYEQYF

size: .
length: 12
J: TRBJ1-5
D: .
V: TRBV16
DNA: TGTGCCAGCAGCCAAGAGCCTCAGCCCCAGCATTTT
CDR3: CASSQEPQPQHF

size: few
length: 15
J: TRBJ1-6
D: .
V: TRBV9
DNA: TGTGCCAGCAGCGCAGGGGCAGGGGAGAGTTCACCCCTCCACTTT
CDR3: CASSAGAGESSPLHF

size: .
length: 17
J: TRBJ2-2
D: TRBD2
V: TRBV4-3
DNA: TGCGCCAGCAGCCAAGAGGGGACTAGCGGGAGGAGGGTGGAGCTGTTTTTT
CDR3: CASSQEGTSGRRVELFF

size: .
length: 16
J: TRBJ2-1
D: TRBD2
V: TRBV7-2
DNA: TGTGCCAGCAGCCCCTTTAGCGGGAGCTCCTACAATGAGCAGTTCTTC
CDR3: CASSPFSGSSYNEQFF

size: .
length: 13
J: TRBJ1-1
D: .
V: TRBV4-3
DNA: TGCGCCAGCAGCCAAGCTAGAAACACTGAAGCTTTCTTT
CDR3: CASSQARNTEAFF

size: .
length: 16
J: TRBJ1-1
D: .
V: TRBV19
DNA: TGTGCCAGTAGTATTAGAACTCGGGGGGCCGGCACTGAAGCTTTCTTT
CDR3: CASSIRTRGAGTEAFF

size: .
length: 10
J: TRBJ1-2
D: .
V: TRBV10-2
DNA: TGCGCCAGTGCAGGGGAGGGCTACACCTTC
CDR3: CASAGEGYTF

size: .
length: 16
J: TRBJ2-7
D: TRBD2
V: TRBV20-1
DNA: TGCAGTGCTAGTAAGCTAGCGGGAGGAACCTCCTACGAGCAGTACTTC
CDR3: CSASKLAGGTSYEQYF

size: .
length: 17
J: TRBJ2-7
D: TRBD2
V: TRBV27
DNA: TGTGCCAGCAGCTCTCAGAGTCTAGCGGGGGGGCCCATCGAGCAGTACTTC
CDR3: CASSSQSLAGGPIEQYF

size: .
length: 13
J: TRBJ2-7
D: .
V: TRBV5-4
DNA: TGTGCCAGCAGCTTGGATTACACCTACGAGCAGTACTTC
CDR3: CASSLDYTYEQYF

size: .
length: 15
J: TRBJ1-6
D: TRBD1
V: TRBV27
DNA: TGTGCCAGCAGAGCCCGTGGGACAGGGATTTCACCCCTCCACTTT
CDR3: CASRARGTGISPLHF

size: .
length: 16
J: TRBJ1-1
D: TRBD1
V: TRBV7-8
DNA: TGTGCCAGCAGCACTTCGAGACAGGGGGCGAAAACTGAAGCTTTCTTT
CDR3: CASSTSRQGAKTEAFF

size: .
length: 13
J: TRBJ1-2
D: .
V: TRBV13
DNA: TGTGCCAGCAGCCAAGACAATAACTATGGCTACACCTTC
CDR3: CASSQDNNYGYTF

size: .
length: 16
J: TRBJ2-5
D: TRBD2
V: TRBV2
DNA: TGTGCCAGCAGTGAAGCCCGAGCGGGGCTTAGGGAGACCCAGTACTTC
CDR3: CASSEARAGLRETQYF

size: .
length: 14
J: TRBJ2-5
D: .
V: TRBV9
DNA: TGTGCCAGCAGCGTAGTTTGGGGCGAAGAGACCCAGTACTTC
CDR3: CASSVVWGEETQYF

size: once
length: 17
J: TRBJ2-1
D: TRBD2
V: TRBV5-4
DNA: TGTGCCAGCAGCTTCCCTAGCGGGAGGGCCGGGAGGCATGAGCAGTTCTTC
CDR3: CASSFPSGRAGRHEQFF

size: .
length: 13
J: TRBJ1-1
D: .
V: TRBV6-2/TRBV6-3
DNA: TGTGCCAGCAGTTACGGCAGGAACACTGAAGCTTTCTTT
CDR3: CASSYGRNTEAFF

size: .
length: 15
J: TRBJ1-3
D: TRBD1
V: TRBV11-3
DNA: TGTGCCAGCAGCCGGACAGGGGGCCCTGGAAACACCATATATTTT
CDR3: CASSRTGGPGNTIYF

size: .
length: 13
J: TRBJ2-7
D: TRBD1
V: TRBV12-3/TRBV12-4
DNA: TGTGCCAGCAGGCGGACAGGGACGTACGAGCAGTACTTC
CDR3: CASRRTGTYEQYF